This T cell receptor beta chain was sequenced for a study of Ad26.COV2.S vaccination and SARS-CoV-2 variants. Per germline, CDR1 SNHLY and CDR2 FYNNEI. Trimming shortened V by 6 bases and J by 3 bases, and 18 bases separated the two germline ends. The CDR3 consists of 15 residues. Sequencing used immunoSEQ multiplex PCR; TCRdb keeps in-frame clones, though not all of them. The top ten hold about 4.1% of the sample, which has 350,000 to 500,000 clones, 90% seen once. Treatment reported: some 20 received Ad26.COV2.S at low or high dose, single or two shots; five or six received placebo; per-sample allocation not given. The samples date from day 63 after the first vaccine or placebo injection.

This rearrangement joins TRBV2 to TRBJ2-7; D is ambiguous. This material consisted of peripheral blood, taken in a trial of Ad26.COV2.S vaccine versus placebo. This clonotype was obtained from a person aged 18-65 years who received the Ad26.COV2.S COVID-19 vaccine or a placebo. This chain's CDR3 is CASSNRVRQSYEQYF. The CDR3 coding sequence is TGTGCCAGCAGCAATAGAGTAAGACAAAGCTACGAGCAGTACTTC. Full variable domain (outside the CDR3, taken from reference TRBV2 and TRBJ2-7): EPEVTQTPSHQVTQMGQEVILRCVPISNHLYFYWYRQILGQKVEFLVSFYNNEISEKSEIFDDQFSVERPDGSNFTLKIRSTKLEDSAMYFCASSNRVRQSYEQYFGPGTRLTVT.